The 10 T cell receptor beta chains below were found in one sample sequenced in a study of cytomegalovirus exposure and HLA in healthy donors. The study ran its PCR with 60 Vbeta and 13 Jbeta primers. Assay used: immunoSEQ multiplex PCR; TCRdb lists only in-frame clones, some missing. This table has under 150,000 clones, 80% appearing once. Sequencing input: PBMCs. The receptor source for this set is a man aged 35 to 55 in good health and CMV-seropositive.

The chain employs TRBV4-1 and TRBJ1-2, with TRBD1 matching 9 bases. This CDR3 region has 18 residues. Germline assignment: CDR1 MGHRA and CDR2 YSYEKL. V lost 0 bases and J lost 2; bases outside the gene matches: 10. CDR3 nucleotide sequence: TGCGCCAGCAGCCAAGAAACGACAGGGGGGATAAGGAACTATGGCTACACCTTC. Its protein is CASSQETTGGIRNYGYTF.

The chain is built from TRBV7-2 and TRBJ2-1; 9 nucleotides match TRBD2. The germline V gene encodes CDR1 SGHTA and CDR2 FQGNSA. CDR3 size: 15 residues. V lost 1 base, J lost 9 bases, and 7 bases stayed unmatched. The CDR3 protein is CASSLGGGGAPEQFF. In DNA, the CDR3 is TGTGCCAGCAGCTTAGGAGGCGGGGGGGCCCCTGAGCAGTTCTTC.

The V and J genes are TRBV5-3 and TRBJ2-2; no definite D call. TRBV5-3 is an ORF for which the function is uncertain. V lost 4 bases to trimming and J lost 7 bases, with 17 bases between them. The length of the CDR3 is 15 residues. The CDR3: CARSPTQRLGGELFF. The CDR3 bases are TGTGCCAGAAGCCCCACCCAACGTCTCGGCGGGGAGCTGTTTTTT.

V is TRBV29-1 and J is TRBJ2-3, with D tentatively TRBD1 (5 bases). The CDR3 totals 14 residues. Germline CDR1 is SQVTM and CDR2 is ANQGSEA. V lost 3 bases, J lost 3 bases, and 13 bases lay in between. This chain's CDR3 is CSVDGADPTDTQYF. The CDR3 nucleotides read TGCAGCGTTGATGGGGCGGACCCGACAGATACGCAGTATTTT.

In regard to this clone: Germline is not matched at one junction end, which may reflect a read error. In the same sample, other DNA sequences code for this CDR3. This chain uses TRBV6-5 with TRBJ1-6, with TRBD1 matching 7 bases. Germline V CDR1 and CDR2: MNHEY, SVGAGI. The CDR3 contains 15 residues. The CDR3 spells CASSDRVTYNSPLHF. CDR3 coding DNA: TGTGCCAGCTCAGACAGGGTAACCTATAATTCCCCCCTCCACTTT.

This clone was found once. This rearrangement joins TRBV6-5 to TRBJ1-2, with 7 positions matching TRBD1. The ends lost 0 bases at V and 2 bases at J; junction bases unmatched: 3. CDR1 is MNHEY, CDR2 SVGAGI, per germline. The CDR3 is 15 amino acids. The CDR3 spells CASSYSRDRNYGYTF. Written as DNA, the CDR3 is TGTGCCAGCAGTTACTCCCGGGACAGAAACTATGGCTACACCTTC.

The chain joins TRBV29-1 to TRBJ1-1, with a possible D match to TRBD1 (5 bases). Trimming left V 4 bases short and J 5 bases short, with 14 bases between. CDR1 is SQVTM and CDR2 is ANQGSEA in the germline V gene. This CDR3 has 13 residues. Here the CDR3 reads CSVVGGGGTEAFF. The DNA for the CDR3 is TGCAGCGTTGTCGGGGGTGGGGGAACTGAAGCTTTCTTT.

This chain uses TRBV5-1 with TRBJ2-7; D remains unclear. The CDR3 has 15 amino acids. Trimming stripped 0 bases from V and 0 bases from J, with 10 bases between. CDR1 and CDR2 (germline): SGHRS, YFSETQ. The CDR3 reads CASSLDSQSSYEQYF. Written as DNA, the CDR3 is TGCGCCAGCAGCTTGGATAGCCAGAGCTCCTACGAGCAGTACTTC. Using reference TRBV5-1 and TRBJ2-7 for the parts outside the CDR3, the full variable domain is KAGVTQTPRYLIKTRGQQVTLSCSPISGHRSVSWYQQTPGQGLQFLFEYFSETQRNKGNFPGRFSGRQFSNSRSEMNVSTLELGDSALYLCASSLDSQSSYEQYFGPGTRLTVT.

For the CDR3, the DNA is TGCGCCAGCAGCCAATATAAGCGCGAACCTTACAATGAGCAGTTCTTC. Translation gives CASSQYKREPYNEQFF. This chain links TRBV4-1 with TRBJ2-1; no firm D call. The CDR3 runs 16 residues. V was clipped by 2 bases and J by 4 bases, with 15 bases between them. Per the germline V gene, CDR1 is MGHRA and CDR2 is YSYEKL.

The chain couples TRBV7-2 to TRBJ2-3, with D perhaps matching TRBD1 (6 bases). The CDR3 is 14 residues long. Germline loops: CDR1 SGHTA, CDR2 FQGNSA. V shed 4 bases and J shed 5 bases, with 13 bases lying between them. CDR3 amino acids: CASSSDRRGDTQYF. The CDR3 coding sequence is TGTGCCAGCAGCTCGGACAGAAGGGGAGATACGCAGTATTTT.